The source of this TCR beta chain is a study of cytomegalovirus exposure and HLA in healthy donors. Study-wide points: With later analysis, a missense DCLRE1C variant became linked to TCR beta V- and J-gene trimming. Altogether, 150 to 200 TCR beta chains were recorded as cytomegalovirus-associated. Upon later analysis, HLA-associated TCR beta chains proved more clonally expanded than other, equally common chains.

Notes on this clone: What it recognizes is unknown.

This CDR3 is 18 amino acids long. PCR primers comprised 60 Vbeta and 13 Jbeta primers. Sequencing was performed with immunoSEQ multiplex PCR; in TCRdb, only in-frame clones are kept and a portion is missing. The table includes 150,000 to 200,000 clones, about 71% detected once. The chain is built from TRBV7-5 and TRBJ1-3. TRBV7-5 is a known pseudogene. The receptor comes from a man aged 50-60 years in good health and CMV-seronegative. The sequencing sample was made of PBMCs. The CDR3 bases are TGTGCCAGAAGCCCTTCCCAGATCCCGCGGTTCTCTGGAAACACCATATATTTT. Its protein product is CARSPSQIPRFSGNTIYF.